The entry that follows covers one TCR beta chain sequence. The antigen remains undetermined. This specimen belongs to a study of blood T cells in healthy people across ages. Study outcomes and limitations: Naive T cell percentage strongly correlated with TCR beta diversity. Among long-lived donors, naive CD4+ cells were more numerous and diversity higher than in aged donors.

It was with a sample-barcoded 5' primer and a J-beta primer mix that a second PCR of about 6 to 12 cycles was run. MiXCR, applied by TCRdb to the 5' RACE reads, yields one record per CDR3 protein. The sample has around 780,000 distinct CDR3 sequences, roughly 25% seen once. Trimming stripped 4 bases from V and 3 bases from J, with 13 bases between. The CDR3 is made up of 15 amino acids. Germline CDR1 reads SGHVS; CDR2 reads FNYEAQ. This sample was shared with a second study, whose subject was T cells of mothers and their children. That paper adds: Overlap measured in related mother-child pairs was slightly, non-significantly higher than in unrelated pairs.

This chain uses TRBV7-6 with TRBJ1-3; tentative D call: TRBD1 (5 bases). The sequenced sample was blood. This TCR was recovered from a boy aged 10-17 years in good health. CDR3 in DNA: TGTGCCAGCAGCTCGGGGGACGGGAGTGGAAACACCATATATTTT. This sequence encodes CASSSGDGSGNTIYF.